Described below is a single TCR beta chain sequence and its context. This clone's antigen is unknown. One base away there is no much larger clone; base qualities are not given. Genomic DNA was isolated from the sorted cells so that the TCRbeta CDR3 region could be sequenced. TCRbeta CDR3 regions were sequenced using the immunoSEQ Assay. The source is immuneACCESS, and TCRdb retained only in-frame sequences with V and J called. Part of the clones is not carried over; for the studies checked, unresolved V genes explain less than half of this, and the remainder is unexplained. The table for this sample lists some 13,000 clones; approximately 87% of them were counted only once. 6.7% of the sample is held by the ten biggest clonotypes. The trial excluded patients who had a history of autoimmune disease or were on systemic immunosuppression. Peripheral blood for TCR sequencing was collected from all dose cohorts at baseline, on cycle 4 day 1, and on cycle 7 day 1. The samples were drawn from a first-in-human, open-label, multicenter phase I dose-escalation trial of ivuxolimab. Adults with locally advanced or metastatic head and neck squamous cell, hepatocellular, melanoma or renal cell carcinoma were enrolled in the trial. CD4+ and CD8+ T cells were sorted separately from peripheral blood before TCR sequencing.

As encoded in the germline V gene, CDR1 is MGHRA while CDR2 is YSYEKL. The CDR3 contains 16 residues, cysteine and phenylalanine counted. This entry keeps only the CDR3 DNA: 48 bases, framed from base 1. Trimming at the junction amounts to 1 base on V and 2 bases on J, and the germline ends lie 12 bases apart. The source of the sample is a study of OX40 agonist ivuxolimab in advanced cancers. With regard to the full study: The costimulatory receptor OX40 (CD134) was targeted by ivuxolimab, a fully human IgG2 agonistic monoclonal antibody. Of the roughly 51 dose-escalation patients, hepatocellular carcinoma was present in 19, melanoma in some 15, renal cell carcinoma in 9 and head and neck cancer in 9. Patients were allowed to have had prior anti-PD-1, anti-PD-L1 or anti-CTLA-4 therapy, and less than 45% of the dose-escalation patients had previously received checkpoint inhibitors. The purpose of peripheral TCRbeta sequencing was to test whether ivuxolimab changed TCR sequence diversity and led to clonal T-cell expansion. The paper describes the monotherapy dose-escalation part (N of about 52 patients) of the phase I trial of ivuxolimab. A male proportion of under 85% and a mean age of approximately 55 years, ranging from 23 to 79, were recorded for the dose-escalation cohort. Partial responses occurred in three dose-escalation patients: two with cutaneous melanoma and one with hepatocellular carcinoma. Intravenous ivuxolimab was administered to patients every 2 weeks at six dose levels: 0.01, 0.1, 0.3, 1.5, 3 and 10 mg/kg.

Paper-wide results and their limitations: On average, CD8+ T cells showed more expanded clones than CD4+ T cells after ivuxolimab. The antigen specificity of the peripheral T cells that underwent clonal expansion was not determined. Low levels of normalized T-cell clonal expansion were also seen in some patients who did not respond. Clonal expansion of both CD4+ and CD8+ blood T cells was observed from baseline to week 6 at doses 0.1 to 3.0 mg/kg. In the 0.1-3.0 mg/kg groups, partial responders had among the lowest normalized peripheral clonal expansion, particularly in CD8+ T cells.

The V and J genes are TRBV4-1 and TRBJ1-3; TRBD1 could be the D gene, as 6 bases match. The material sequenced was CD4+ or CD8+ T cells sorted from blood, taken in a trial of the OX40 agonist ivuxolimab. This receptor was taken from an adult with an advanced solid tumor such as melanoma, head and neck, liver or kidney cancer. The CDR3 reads CASSQATGTPGNTIYF. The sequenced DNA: TGCGCCAGCAGCCAAGCGACAGGAACGCCTGGAAACACCATATATTTT.